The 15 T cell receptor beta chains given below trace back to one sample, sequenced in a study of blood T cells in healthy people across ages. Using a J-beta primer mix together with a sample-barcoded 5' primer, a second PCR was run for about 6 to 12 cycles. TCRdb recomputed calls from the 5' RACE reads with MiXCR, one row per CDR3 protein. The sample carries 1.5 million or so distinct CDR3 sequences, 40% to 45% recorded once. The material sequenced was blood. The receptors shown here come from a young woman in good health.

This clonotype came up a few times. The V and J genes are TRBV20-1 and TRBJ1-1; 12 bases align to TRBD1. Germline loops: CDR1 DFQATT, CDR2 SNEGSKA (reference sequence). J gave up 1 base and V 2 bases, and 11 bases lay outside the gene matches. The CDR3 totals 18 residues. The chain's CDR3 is CSARKALGTGGRNTEAFF. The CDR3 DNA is TGCAGTGCTAGAAAAGCGCTGGGGACAGGGGGCCGGAACACTGAAGCTTTCTTT.

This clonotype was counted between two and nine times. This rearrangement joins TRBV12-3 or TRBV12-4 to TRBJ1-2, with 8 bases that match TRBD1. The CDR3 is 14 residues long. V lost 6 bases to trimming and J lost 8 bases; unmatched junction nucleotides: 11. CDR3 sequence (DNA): TGTGCCAGCAGCCCGACAGGGGATTCGAGGGGCTACACCTTC. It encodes CASSPTGDSRGYTF.

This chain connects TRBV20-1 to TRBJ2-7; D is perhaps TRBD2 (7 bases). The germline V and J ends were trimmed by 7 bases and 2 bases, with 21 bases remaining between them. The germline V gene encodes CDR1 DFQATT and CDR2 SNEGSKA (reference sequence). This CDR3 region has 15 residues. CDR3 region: CSVTPTAGAPYEQYF. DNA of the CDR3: TGCAGTGTCACACCTACGGCGGGGGCCCCCTACGAGCAGTACTTC.

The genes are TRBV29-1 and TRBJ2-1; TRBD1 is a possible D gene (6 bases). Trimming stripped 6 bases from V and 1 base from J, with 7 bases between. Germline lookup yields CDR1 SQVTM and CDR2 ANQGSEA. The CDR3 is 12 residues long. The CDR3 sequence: CSVGHSYNEQFF. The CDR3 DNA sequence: TGCAGCGTGGGACATTCCTACAATGAGCAGTTCTTC.

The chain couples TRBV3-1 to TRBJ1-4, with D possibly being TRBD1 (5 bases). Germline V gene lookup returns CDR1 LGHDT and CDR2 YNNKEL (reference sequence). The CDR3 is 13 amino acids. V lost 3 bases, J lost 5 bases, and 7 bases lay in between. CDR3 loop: CASSHRGNEKLFF. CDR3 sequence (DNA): TGTGCCAGCAGCCATCGGGGGAATGAAAAACTGTTTTTT.

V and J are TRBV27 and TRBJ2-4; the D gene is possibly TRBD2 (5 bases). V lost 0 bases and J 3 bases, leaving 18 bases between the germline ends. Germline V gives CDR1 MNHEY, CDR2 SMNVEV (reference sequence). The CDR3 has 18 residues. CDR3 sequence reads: CASSLSDPRAYGKNIQYF. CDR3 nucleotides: TGTGCCAGCAGTTTATCGGACCCGAGGGCTTACGGCAAAAACATTCAGTACTTC.

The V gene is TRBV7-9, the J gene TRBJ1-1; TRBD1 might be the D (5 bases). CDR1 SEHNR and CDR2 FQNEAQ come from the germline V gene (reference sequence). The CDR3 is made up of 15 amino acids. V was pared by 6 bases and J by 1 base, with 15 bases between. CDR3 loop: CASRQSWTPNTEAFF. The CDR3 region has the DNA TGTGCCAGCAGACAATCCTGGACACCGAACACTGAAGCTTTCTTT.

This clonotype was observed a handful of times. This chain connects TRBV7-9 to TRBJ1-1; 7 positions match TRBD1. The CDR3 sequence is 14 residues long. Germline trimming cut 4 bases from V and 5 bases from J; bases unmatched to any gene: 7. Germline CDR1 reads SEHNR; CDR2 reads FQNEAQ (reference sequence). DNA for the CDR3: TGTGCCAGCAGCTCAGCGAAACAGGGGACTGAAGCTTTCTTT. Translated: CASSSAKQGTEAFF.

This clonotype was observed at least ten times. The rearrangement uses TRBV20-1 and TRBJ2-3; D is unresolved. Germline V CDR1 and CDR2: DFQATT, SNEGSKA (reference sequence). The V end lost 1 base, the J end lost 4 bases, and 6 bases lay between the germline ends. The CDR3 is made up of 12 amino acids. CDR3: CSARGLADTQYF. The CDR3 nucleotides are TGCAGTGCTAGAGGCCTCGCAGATACGCAGTATTTT.

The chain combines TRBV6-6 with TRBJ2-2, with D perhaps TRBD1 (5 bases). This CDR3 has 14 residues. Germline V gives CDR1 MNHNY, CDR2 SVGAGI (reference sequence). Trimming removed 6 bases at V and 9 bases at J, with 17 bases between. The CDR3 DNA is TGTGCCAGCAGAGACACCAGGGCCGGCCGGGAGCTGTTTTTT. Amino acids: CASRDTRAGRELFF.

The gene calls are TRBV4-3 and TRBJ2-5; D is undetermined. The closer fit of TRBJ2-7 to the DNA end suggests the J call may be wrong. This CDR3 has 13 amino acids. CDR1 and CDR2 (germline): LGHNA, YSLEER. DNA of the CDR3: TGCGCCAGCAGCCAAGATCAATTGTACGAGCAGTACTTC. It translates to CASSQDQLYEQYF.

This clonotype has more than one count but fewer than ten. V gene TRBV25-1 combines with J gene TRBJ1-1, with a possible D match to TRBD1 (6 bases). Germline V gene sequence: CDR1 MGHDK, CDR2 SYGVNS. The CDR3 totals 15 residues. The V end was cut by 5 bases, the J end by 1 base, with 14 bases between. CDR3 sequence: CASSNNMGQNTEAFF. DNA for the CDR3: TGTGCCAGCAGTAACAATATGGGACAGAACACTGAAGCTTTCTTT.

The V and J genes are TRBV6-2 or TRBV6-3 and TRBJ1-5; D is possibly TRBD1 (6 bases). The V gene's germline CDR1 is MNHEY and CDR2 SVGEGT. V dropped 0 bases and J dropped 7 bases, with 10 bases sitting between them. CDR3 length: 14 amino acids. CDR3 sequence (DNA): TGTGCCAGCAGTTACTCGTCGAGGGGGCAGCCCCAGCATTTT. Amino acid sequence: CASSYSSRGQPQHF.

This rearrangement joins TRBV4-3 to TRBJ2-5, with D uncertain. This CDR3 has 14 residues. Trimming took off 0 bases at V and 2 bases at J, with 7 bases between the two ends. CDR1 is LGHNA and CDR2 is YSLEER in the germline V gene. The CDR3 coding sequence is TGCGCCAGCAGCCAAGAGTGGCCTCAAGAGACCCAGTACTTC. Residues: CASSQEWPQETQYF.

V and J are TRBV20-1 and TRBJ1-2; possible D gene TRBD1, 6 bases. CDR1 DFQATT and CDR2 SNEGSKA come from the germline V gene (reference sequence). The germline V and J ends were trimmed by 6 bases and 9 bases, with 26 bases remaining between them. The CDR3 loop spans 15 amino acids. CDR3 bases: TGCAGTGCCCCCCGTAGAGGGTTGGGGGCGCGTAGCTACACCTTC. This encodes CSAPRRGLGARSYTF.